This T cell receptor (beta chain) was recovered during a study of identical twins. Overall study results and limits: Instead of following the same donors, the conclusions were based on cross-sectional statistical analysis.

The CDR3 has 16 residues. The trim removed 3 bases at V and 0 bases at J, leaving 7 bases unmatched. CDR1 and CDR2 (germline): KGHSH, LQKENI. This clonotype was counted at least ten times. Its specificity is unknown. TCRdb used MiXCR to reprocess the 5' RACE reads, holding one entry per CDR3 protein. The sample carries under 900,000 distinct CDR3 sequences, 18% recorded once. This sample also appeared in a second study, on T cells expressing NK-cell markers.

Sequences were obtained from PBMCs. This receptor was taken from a woman in her late teens or twenties in good health. The V call is TRBV18, the J call TRBJ2-7, with TRBD2 identical over 8 bases. The CDR3 sequence is CASSPSAGDYSYEQYF. The CDR3 DNA sequence: TGTGCCAGCTCACCCTCAGCGGGGGACTACTCCTACGAGCAGTACTTC.